Shown below are 16 T cell receptor beta chains from a single sample sequenced in a study of cytomegalovirus exposure and HLA in healthy donors. The PCR employed 60 Vbeta primers together with 13 Jbeta primers. Sequencing used immunoSEQ multiplex PCR; TCRdb keeps in-frame clones, though not all of them. The data hold about 160,000 clones, with 75% observed a single time. Source material: PBMCs. These receptors all stem from a woman aged 45-59 years in good health and CMV-seropositive.

V gene TRBV29-1 combines with J gene TRBJ2-5, with 8 bases fitting TRBD1. The V gene end was trimmed by 1 base and the J gene end by 5 bases; junction bases not matched to a gene: 9. This CDR3 comprises 15 residues. Germline V gene sequence: CDR1 SQVTM, CDR2 ANQGSEA. CDR3 nucleotide sequence: TGCAGCGTTGAAGGAGGACAGGGCGCGTTTGAGACCCAGTACTTC. Encoded protein: CSVEGGQGAFETQYF.

This clone occurred a few times. This chain links TRBV11-1 with TRBJ2-1; the match to TRBD1 covers 8 bases. The germline gives CDR1 SGHAT, CDR2 FQDESV (reference sequence). The CDR3 sequence is 15 residues long. V lost 5 bases to trimming and J lost 8 bases; unmatched junction nucleotides: 11. CDR3 sequence (DNA): TGTGCCAGCAGCCTACAGGGGGACGAAAGCGATGAGCAGTTCTTC. Its protein is CASSLQGDESDEQFF.

This clone was counted a few times. The gene calls are TRBV7-2 and TRBJ2-3; 11 bases line up with TRBD2. CDR1 SGHTA and CDR2 FQGNSA come from the germline V gene. The CDR3 has 15 residues. The V and J ends lost 6 bases and 8 bases, in that order; junction bases with no gene match: 10. CDR3 loop: CASRPTSGVRGTQYF. CDR3 coding DNA: TGTGCCAGCAGGCCGACTAGCGGGGTTCGAGGTACGCAGTATTTT.

The V gene is TRBV2, the J gene TRBJ2-7; D possibly corresponds to TRBD2 (6 bases). This CDR3 contains 14 residues. Deletions cut 2 bases from V and 2 bases from J, with 10 bases between. Germline V CDR1 and CDR2: SNHLY, FYNNEI. CDR3 sequence reads: CASSESGGAYEQYF. CDR3 DNA: TGTGCCAGCAGTGAATCCGGGGGTGCCTACGAGCAGTACTTC.

Written as DNA, the CDR3 is TGCGCCAGCAGTGTTTCGGGAGAATACGAGCAGTACTTC. As protein: CASSVSGEYEQYF. The chain links TRBV5-1 to TRBJ2-7, with D possibly matching TRBD2 (6 bases). Trimming stripped 5 bases from V and 4 bases from J, with 13 bases between. Looked up from germline, CDR1 is SGHRS and CDR2 is YFSETQ. CDR3 length: 13 amino acids.

The chain uses TRBV5-1 and TRBJ2-7, with TRBD1 matching 8 bases. The germline V gene has CDR1 SGHRS and CDR2 YFSETQ. This CDR3 has 14 amino acids. With 0 bases clipped from V and 7 bases from J, the junction kept 6 bases outside the gene matches. CDR3 region: CASSLGQGWEEQYF. The CDR3 nucleotides are TGCGCCAGCAGCTTGGGACAGGGGTGGGAAGAGCAGTACTTC. The variable domain in full, completed from reference TRBV5-1 and TRBJ2-7, reads KAGVTQTPRYLIKTRGQQVTLSCSPISGHRSVSWYQQTPGQGLQFLFEYFSETQRNKGNFPGRFSGRQFSNSRSEMNVSTLELGDSALYLCASSLGQGWEEQYFGPGTRLTVT.

The chain links TRBV12-5 to TRBJ1-5, with 8 bases aligning to TRBD1. Germline V gene lookup returns CDR1 LGHNT and CDR2 FRNRAP. This CDR3 region has 15 residues. The V gene end was trimmed by 2 bases and the J gene end by 6 bases; junction bases not matched to a gene: 6. The chain's CDR3 is CASGLRTGRGQPQHF. The CDR3 DNA sequence: TGTGCTAGTGGTTTGCGGACAGGGCGAGGTCAGCCCCAGCATTTT.

This clone occurred a few times. The J gene is TRBJ1-1, the V gene TRBV5-4; D might be TRBD1 (6 bases). V lost 3 bases to trimming and J lost 7 bases, with 13 bases between them. There are 13 residues in the CDR3. CDR1 and CDR2 from the germline V gene are SGHNT and YYREEE (reference sequence). The CDR3 coding sequence is TGTGCCAGCAGCTCTAGAGGACAGCTTGAAGCTTTCTTT. Its protein is CASSSRGQLEAFF.

The chain recombines TRBV5-6 with TRBJ1-2; D gene ambiguous. The CDR3 runs to 12 residues. Trimming took 2 bases from V and 5 from J, leaving 7 bases between them. CDR1 SGHDT and CDR2 YYEEEE come from the germline V gene. CDR3 in DNA: TGTGCCAGCAGCTTACGGCGGTATGGCTACACCTTC. The encoded protein is CASSLRRYGYTF.

This sequence joins TRBV20-1 and TRBJ1-2, with D possibly matching TRBD1 (5 bases). The CDR3 spans 11 residues. The germline CDR1 and CDR2 sequences are DFQATT and SNEGSKA (reference sequence). CDR3 region: CTPGGGYGYTF. The CDR3 coding sequence is TGCACTCCTGGGGGGGGCTATGGCTACACCTTC.

The chain is built from TRBV5-6 and TRBJ2-3, with TRBD2 as a possible D gene (6 bases). Germline CDR1 and CDR2: SGHDT and YYEEEE. CDR3 length: 15 residues. The V and J ends lost 3 bases and 3 bases respectively, with 14 bases between them. In DNA, the CDR3 is TGTGCCAGCAGCTCATTTCGGGACTCTACAGATACGCAGTATTTT. Its translation is CASSSFRDSTDTQYF.

The rearrangement links TRBV18 to TRBJ2-7, with D unclear. Germline V CDR1 and CDR2: KGHSH, LQKENI. The V gene lost 0 bases and the J gene lost 6 bases, with 15 bases spanning the gap. The CDR3 sequence is 15 residues long. DNA of the CDR3: TGTGCCAGCTCACCACCTGGTCTGGCAGGATCCGAGCAGTACTTC. Translation: CASSPPGLAGSEQYF.

The chain links TRBV14 to TRBJ2-2, with no clear D. Germline V gene lookup returns CDR1 SGHDN and CDR2 FVKESK. The CDR3 runs 14 residues. V was clipped by 7 bases and J by 0 bases, with 9 bases between them. CDR3 coding DNA: TGTGCCAGCACCCCCAGCGCGAACACCGGGGAGCTGTTTTTT. This codes for CASTPSANTGELFF.

The rearrangement links TRBV7-8 to TRBJ1-1; 8 nucleotides match TRBD1. The CDR3 has 15 residues. Trimming at V came to 2 bases and at J to 4 bases, leaving 6 bases not matched to a gene. Germline values: CDR1 SGHVS, CDR2 FQNEAQ. The CDR3 is CASSLLDRASTEAFF. The CDR3 DNA follows: TGTGCCAGCAGCTTATTGGACAGGGCGAGCACTGAAGCTTTCTTT.

The chain recombines TRBV10-3 with TRBJ2-1; D possibly corresponds to TRBD2 (5 bases). Trimming left V 3 bases short and J 1 base short, with 7 bases between. This CDR3 has 14 amino acids. Germline V gives CDR1 ENHRY, CDR2 SYGVKD. Here the CDR3 reads CAISDRRSYNEQFF. The DNA for the CDR3 is TGTGCCATCAGTGACCGGAGGTCCTACAATGAGCAGTTCTTC.

A single count supports this clone. The chain couples TRBV29-1 to TRBJ2-5; 9 nucleotides align to TRBD1. Germline lookup yields CDR1 SQVTM and CDR2 ANQGSEA. The CDR3 consists of 14 residues. Losses at the gene ends were 2 bases for V and 4 bases for J; bases not matched to a gene: 5. As DNA, the CDR3 is TGCAGCGTTGAACGGGGACAGGGTGGAGAGACCCAGTACTTC. Residues: CSVERGQGGETQYF. Full variable domain (missing parts from reference TRBV29-1 and TRBJ2-5): SAVISQKPSRDICQRGTSLTIQCQVDSQVTMMFWYRQQPGQSLTLIATANQGSEATYESGFVIDKFPISRPNLTFSTLTVSNMSPEDSSIYLCSVERGQGGETQYFGPGTRLLVL.